This T cell receptor beta chain came from a study of T cell responses to AZD1222 COVID-19 vaccine. Trimming stripped 4 bases from V and 7 bases from J, with 12 bases between. The CDR3 has 14 amino acids. Germline V gene sequence: CDR1 SGHNT, CDR2 YYREEE (reference sequence). Measured with immunoSEQ multiplex PCR; TCRdb has only the in-frame clones, and not every one. The repertoire has about 110,000 clones, nearly 90% of them found once; the top ten carry around 5%. The TCR sequence derives from an adult who received the AZD1222 COVID-19 vaccine. The source was peripheral blood, collected 28 days after the second AZD1222 dose. This chain uses TRBV5-4 with TRBJ1-6; weak D call: TRBD1 (5 bases). CDR3 residues: CASSHRDPNSPLHF. In DNA form, the CDR3 reads TGTGCCAGCAGCCACCGGGACCCCAATTCACCCCTCCACTTT.